This T cell receptor beta chain was obtained from a study of cytomegalovirus exposure and HLA in healthy donors. Study findings and constraints: An ancestry cluster, one associated with Asian ancestry, reportedly showed fewer N-insertions than the roughly 610-donor mean in a later analysis. Immune exposure was documented only through CMV serostatus.

The CDR3 runs 20 residues. The germline CDR1 and CDR2 sequences are MNHNS and SASEGT. Note on this clone: No antigen is known for it. The junction shows a germline mismatch at one end, possibly a read error.

60 Vbeta and 13 Jbeta primers were used in PCR. The assay was immunoSEQ multiplex PCR, and TCRdb's table has in-frame clones only and misses some. Among around 80,000 clones listed, 62% were seen once. The clonotype was recovered from a male donor in good health and CMV-seropositive. The sequenced sample was PBMCs. The chain carries TRBV6-1 and TRBJ2-7; 9 nucleotides align to TRBD1. In DNA form, the CDR3 reads TGTGCCAGCAGTGAAGAAGGGACCGGGACAGGGATTGTCGTCTCCTACGAGCCGTACTTC. Protein product: CASSEEGTGTGIVVSYEPYF.